The subject of this entry is one T cell receptor (beta chain). This clone was seen only a few times. No antigen is known for it. Base quality data are lacking; no much larger clone is found one base away. Mismatch repair deficiency in every enrolled patient was established by polymerase chain reaction or immunohistochemistry. A few patients who responded to pembrolizumab therapy underwent TCR sequencing. The phase II trial prospectively tested pembrolizumab PD-1 blockade in advanced mismatch repair-deficient cancers regardless of tissue of origin. Peripheral blood T cell samples were serially collected before and at multiple times after PD-1 blockade was started. Blood sampling times were reported as weeks after the first pembrolizumab dose. Library prep was done by the immunoSEQ multiplex PCR assay. The clones in this table, taken by TCRdb from immuneACCESS, are in-frame only. Not every clone is retained; where verified, under half of the shortfall comes from an unresolved V gene, and the cause of the rest is unknown. The sample table lists about 79,000 clones, 80% to 90% of them with a count of one. In total, the top ten clones hold approximately 5% of the sample.

The source of the sample is a study of PD-1 blockade in mismatch repair-deficient tumors (dated by TCRdb to about 2017). Concerning the study at large: Between late 2013 and September 2016, the trial enrolled 86 consecutive patients with over 10 mismatch repair-deficient cancer types, every one of whom had been previously treated and was progressing. Deep sequencing of TCR CDR3 regions was used to track tumor-associated T cell clones in peripheral blood of patients responding to PD-1 blockade.

Trimmed from V: 7 bases; trimmed from J: 1 base; junction bases lacking a gene match: 4. CDR1 MDHEN and CDR2 SYDVKM are derived from the germline V gene. Including the terminal cysteine and phenylalanine, the CDR3 comprises 14 residues. CDR3 DNA only is kept here, 42 bases in frame from base 1. Beyond this particular receptor, the publication reports: Tumor-resident clones, often undetectable in blood before treatment, expanded rapidly after pembrolizumab and then contracted, generally before radiologic responses.

This specimen consisted of peripheral blood, obtained 44 weeks after starting pembrolizumab. In this chain, TRBV28 is recombined with TRBJ1-5; a stretch of 7 junction bases matches TRBD1. This TCR derives from an adult with mismatch repair-deficient cancer. CDR3 sequence: CASMQGGSNQPQHF. The nucleotide sequence reads TGTGCCAGCATGCAGGGGGGAAGCAATCAGCCCCAGCATTTT.